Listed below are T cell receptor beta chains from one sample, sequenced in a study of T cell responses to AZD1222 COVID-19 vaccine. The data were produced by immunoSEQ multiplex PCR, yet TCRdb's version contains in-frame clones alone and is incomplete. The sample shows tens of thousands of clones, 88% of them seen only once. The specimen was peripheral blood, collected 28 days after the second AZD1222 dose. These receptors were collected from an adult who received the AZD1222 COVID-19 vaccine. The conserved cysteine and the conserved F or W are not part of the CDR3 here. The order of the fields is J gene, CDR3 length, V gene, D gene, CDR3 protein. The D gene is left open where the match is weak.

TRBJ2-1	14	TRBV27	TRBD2	ASSFSGGDSYNEQF
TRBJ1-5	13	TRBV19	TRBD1	ASSMRGRGNQPQH
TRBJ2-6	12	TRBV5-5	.	ASTVSSGANVLT
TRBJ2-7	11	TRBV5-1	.	ASSLQSFYEQY
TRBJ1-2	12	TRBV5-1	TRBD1	ASSLTGGLDGYT
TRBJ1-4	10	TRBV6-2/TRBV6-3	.	ASSRILEKLF
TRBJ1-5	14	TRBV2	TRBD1	ASSEKGQYSNQPQH
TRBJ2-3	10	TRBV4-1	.	ASSQAGSTQY
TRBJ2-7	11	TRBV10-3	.	AITRGDSYEQY
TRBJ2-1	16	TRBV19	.	ASSIWTGFRGRADEQF
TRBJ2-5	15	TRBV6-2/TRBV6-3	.	ASSSGTHSLYQETQY
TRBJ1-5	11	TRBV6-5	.	ASSLESNQPQH
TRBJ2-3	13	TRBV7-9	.	ASSKGQGITDTQY
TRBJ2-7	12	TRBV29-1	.	SGATGTPSYEQY
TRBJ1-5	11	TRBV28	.	ASSGDSNQPQH
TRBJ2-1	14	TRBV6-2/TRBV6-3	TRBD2	ASSYSSLAGYNEQF
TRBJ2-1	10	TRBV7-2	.	ASSSGPNEQF
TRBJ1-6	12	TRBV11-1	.	ASSLRGNNSPLH
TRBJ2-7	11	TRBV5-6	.	ASSLEQHYEQY
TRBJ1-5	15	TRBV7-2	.	ASSLGRTAYSNQPQH
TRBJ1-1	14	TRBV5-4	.	ASSQRLGGMNTEAF
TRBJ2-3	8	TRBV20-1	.	SATKRTQY
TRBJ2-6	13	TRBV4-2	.	ASSHGSSGANVLT
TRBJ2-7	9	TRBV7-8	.	ASSGLYEQY
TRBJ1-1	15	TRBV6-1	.	ASSAPLGHRRNTEAF
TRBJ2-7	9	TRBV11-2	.	ASSQGGRKY
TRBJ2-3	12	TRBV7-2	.	ASSLVGNRDTQY
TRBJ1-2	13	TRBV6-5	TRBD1	ASSSVDRANYGYT
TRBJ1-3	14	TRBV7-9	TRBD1	ASSPGQGSSGNTIY